The rows below give T cell receptor beta chains drawn from one sample of a study of blood T cell repertoires in COVID-19. Sequenced by immunoSEQ multiplex PCR; TCRdb stores in-frame clones only, minus some. This sample has about 220,000 clones; around 82% occur once, and the top ten carry around 3.3%. Input material: peripheral blood. The receptor set was obtained from a woman aged 80 or older with acute or convalescent COVID-19. Both conserved end residues are part of each CDR3. The order of the fields is V gene, D gene, clone size, J gene, CDR3 protein, CDR3 DNA. A D gene is named only where the DNA matches it firmly. Not all rows give a size; the values are once, few, many and, for expanded clones, a class.

TRBV3-1/TRBV3-2,TRBD2,many,TRBJ2-3,CASSQRGGLIDTQYF,TGTGCCAGCAGCCAGCGGGGGGGGCTGATAGATACGCAGTATTTT
TRBV19,TRBD2,NA,TRBJ2-3,CASSIAAGVVDTQYF,TGTGCCAGTAGTATAGCAGCGGGGGTGGTAGATACGCAGTATTTT
TRBV4-2,NA,NA,TRBJ1-1,CASSQEAGEWTEAFF,TGTGCCAGCAGCCAAGAGGCAGGGGAGTGGACTGAAGCTTTCTTT
TRBV5-1,TRBD1,NA,TRBJ1-5,CASRVGRDRGRPQHF,TGCGCCAGCAGGGTTGGGAGGGACAGGGGGCGGCCCCAGCATTTT
TRBV21-1,NA,NA,TRBJ1-2,CASSQYKVGGYYGYTF,TGTGCCAGCAGCCAATACAAGGTGGGAGGATACTATGGCTACACCTTC
TRBV19,TRBD1,few,TRBJ2-2,CASSSDRDLRTGELFF,TGTGCCAGTAGCAGCGACAGGGACCTGCGGACCGGGGAGCTGTTTTTT
TRBV24-1,NA,NA,TRBJ2-2,CATRSELTGELFF,TGTGCCACCCGCAGCGAGCTAACCGGGGAGCTGTTTTTT
TRBV5-1,NA,NA,TRBJ2-3,CASSGDGTDTQYF,TGCGCCAGCAGCGGAGACGGAACAGATACGCAGTATTTT
TRBV23-1,NA,NA,TRBJ1-2,CASSPILINYGYTF,TGCGCCAGCAGCCCAATACTTATTAACTATGGCTACACCTTC
TRBV25-1,TRBD1,NA,TRBJ2-7,CASSEYRTGPSYEQYF,TGTGCCAGCAGTGAATATAGGACAGGGCCCTCCTACGAGCAGTACTTC
TRBV11-2,TRBD1,NA,TRBJ2-7,CASRDGQGVDEQYF,TGTGCCAGCAGGGACGGACAGGGAGTCGACGAGCAGTACTTC
TRBV4-3,TRBD1,NA,TRBJ1-2,CASSQDSQGAGYTF,TGCGCCAGCAGCCAAGATAGCCAGGGGGCTGGCTACACCTTC
TRBV19,NA,NA,TRBJ1-6,CASFSGSYNSPLHF,TGTGCCAGTTTTTCGGGCTCCTATAATTCACCCCTCCACTTT
TRBV6-5,TRBD1,few,TRBJ2-7,CASSSGTVGTYEQYF,TGTGCCAGCAGTTCTGGGACAGTTGGGACCTACGAGCAGTACTTC
TRBV7-3,NA,NA,TRBJ2-5,CASSFNGGQETQYF,TGTGCCAGCAGCTTTAACGGGGGTCAAGAGACCCAGTACTTC
TRBV19,NA,NA,TRBJ1-1,CASSKSLGSLGTEAFF,TGTGCCAGTAGTAAGTCCCTCGGGTCTCTTGGTACTGAAGCTTTCTTT
TRBV5-1,NA,NA,TRBJ1-2,CASSPRESDGYTF,TGCGCCAGCAGCCCCAGGGAAAGCGATGGCTACACCTTC
TRBV7-2,NA,NA,TRBJ1-6,CASSSQGGDNSPLHF,TGTGCCAGCAGCTCACAGGGTGGAGATAATTCACCCCTCCACTTT
TRBV7-9,NA,NA,TRBJ2-7,CASRSSSYEQYF,TGTGCCAGCCGGTCATCCTCCTACGAGCAGTACTTC
TRBV4-2,NA,NA,TRBJ2-3,CASSQSQGSTQYF,TGTGCCAGCAGCCAATCCCAGGGGTCTACGCAGTATTTT
TRBV28,NA,once,TRBJ1-1,CASTPRAGRGSMNTEAFF,TGTGCCAGCACGCCGAGGGCAGGGCGGGGTAGCATGAACACTGAAGCTTTCTTT
TRBV6-6,NA,NA,TRBJ1-6,CASSLKGAWTDTYNSPLHF,TGTGCCAGCAGTCTCAAAGGGGCTTGGACAGACACATATAATTCACCCCTCCACTTT
TRBV19,TRBD1,NA,TRBJ1-6,CASSIGQQGGYSPLHF,TGTGCCAGTAGTATAGGGCAGCAAGGGGGCTATTCACCCCTCCACTTT
TRBV3-1/TRBV3-2,TRBD1,NA,TRBJ1-3,CASSQDGRGLGNTIYF,TGTGCCAGCAGCCAAGACGGCAGGGGGCTTGGAAACACCATATATTTT
TRBV7-7,NA,once,TRBJ1-1,CASTPGLRRAEAFF,TGTGCCAGCACCCCAGGGCTCAGACGGGCTGAAGCTTTCTTT
TRBV6-1,TRBD1,NA,TRBJ2-7,CASREIDRVRSYEQYF,TGTGCCAGCAGAGAAATCGACAGGGTTAGGTCCTACGAGCAGTACTTC
TRBV6-5,TRBD1,NA,TRBJ1-2,CASSYSGGDGYTF,TGTGCCAGCAGTTACTCAGGGGGCGATGGCTACACCTTC
TRBV5-6,TRBD1,NA,TRBJ2-7,CASSLRQGAYEQYF,TGTGCCAGCAGCCTGAGGCAGGGGGCCTACGAGCAGTACTTC
TRBV2,NA,few,TRBJ1-5,CASSSTGNGNQPQHF,TGTGCCAGCAGTAGCACAGGGAATGGCAATCAGCCCCAGCATTTT
TRBV7-3,NA,NA,TRBJ2-3,CASSLLGGTSDTQYF,TGTGCCAGCAGCTTACTGGGGGGGACATCAGATACGCAGTATTTT
TRBV3-1/TRBV3-2,TRBD2,NA,TRBJ2-7,CASSSGLAGLGEQYF,TGTGCCAGCAGCTCGGGACTAGCGGGGCTTGGCGAGCAGTACTTC
TRBV7-7,NA,NA,TRBJ1-3,CASSPDSSSGNTIYF,TGTGCCAGCAGTCCGGACAGCTCCTCTGGAAACACCATATATTTT
TRBV6-5,TRBD1,few,TRBJ1-4,CATLLRGPVGEKLFF,TGTGCCACCCTATTAAGGGGGCCCGTCGGTGAAAAACTGTTTTTT
TRBV2,TRBD1,NA,TRBJ1-1,CASSGDRVAAFF,TGTGCCAGCAGTGGGGACAGGGTAGCAGCTTTCTTT
TRBV4-2,NA,NA,TRBJ1-4,CASSQEATNEKLFF,TGTGCCAGCAGCCAGGAGGCAACTAATGAAAAACTGTTTTTT
TRBV3-1/TRBV3-2,TRBD2,once,TRBJ2-7,CASSLGGTTYEQYF,TGTGCCAGCAGCCTCGGTGGGACTACCTACGAGCAGTACTTC
TRBV25-1,NA,NA,TRBJ1-1,CARVGGGPEAFF,TGTGCCAGGGTGGGGGGAGGACCTGAAGCTTTCTTT
TRBV20-1,NA,NA,TRBJ2-2,CSASLAGFTGELFF,TGCAGTGCTAGTCTGGCGGGTTTTACCGGGGAGCTGTTTTTT
TRBV4-1,TRBD2,NA,TRBJ2-3,CASSQYGSGASTDTQYF,TGCGCCAGCAGCCAATACGGAAGCGGGGCTAGCACAGATACGCAGTATTTT
TRBV5-4,TRBD1,NA,TRBJ2-6,CASSLGQGRSGANVLTF,TGTGCCAGCAGCTTGGGACAGGGTAGATCCGGGGCCAACGTCCTGACTTTC
TRBV4-1,NA,NA,TRBJ2-3,CASSQDRRVSTDTQYF,TGCGCCAGCAGCCAAGATAGGAGGGTGAGCACAGATACGCAGTATTTT
TRBV5-5,TRBD1,NA,TRBJ2-3,CASSWTGYEDTQYF,TGTGCCAGCAGCTGGACAGGGTACGAAGATACGCAGTATTTT
TRBV7-8,TRBD1,NA,TRBJ1-4,CASSSQQGILNEKLFF,TGTGCCAGCAGCTCACAACAGGGGATACTTAATGAAAAACTGTTTTTT
TRBV6-6,TRBD1,NA,TRBJ1-3,CASSRDRGGDGNTIYF,TGTGCCAGCAGTCGGGACAGGGGAGGGGATGGAAACACCATATATTTT
TRBV24-1,TRBD1,NA,TRBJ2-7,CATSDSGTGDSYEQYF,TGTGCCACCAGTGATTCGGGTACAGGGGATTCCTACGAGCAGTACTTC
TRBV4-1,TRBD1,NA,TRBJ1-3,CASSQGFDRVSGNTIYF,TGCGCCAGCAGCCAGGGTTTCGACAGGGTCTCTGGAAACACCATATATTTT
TRBV3-1/TRBV3-2,TRBD2,NA,TRBJ2-1,CASTQRGGLVSYNEQFF,TGTGCCAGCACTCAAAGGGGGGGACTAGTGTCCTACAATGAGCAGTTCTTC
TRBV2,TRBD1,NA,TRBJ1-2,CASRRGGEPYGYTF,TGTGCCAGCAGAAGAGGGGGCGAACCCTATGGCTACACCTTC
TRBV28,TRBD1,NA,TRBJ1-1,CASSLGQETQGAFF,TGTGCCAGCAGTTTGGGACAGGAGACCCAAGGGGCTTTCTTT
TRBV19,TRBD1,NA,TRBJ1-5,CASSGTGGSQPQHF,TGTGCCAGTAGCGGGACAGGGGGCTCTCAGCCCCAGCATTTT
TRBV30,TRBD1,NA,TRBJ1-1,CAWRTSDRGRMRCTEAFF,TGTGCCTGGAGGACCTCGGACAGGGGGCGCATGAGGTGCACTGAAGCTTTCTTT
TRBV7-9,NA,NA,TRBJ2-2,CASSLLANTGELFF,TGTGCCAGCAGCTTATTAGCGAACACCGGGGAGCTGTTTTTT
TRBV6-5,NA,NA,TRBJ1-6,CASSPTTPISPLHF,TGTGCCAGCAGTCCCACGACACCCATTTCACCCCTCCACTTT
TRBV5-1,TRBD1,once,TRBJ2-2,CASRLGQGRGGELFF,TGCGCCAGCAGACTGGGACAGGGACGGGGCGGGGAGCTGTTTTTT
TRBV7-9,TRBD2,NA,TRBJ2-3,CASSSPGSSGTSTDTQYF,TGTGCCAGCAGCTCCCCAGGGTCTAGCGGAACTAGCACAGATACGCAGTATTTT
TRBV19,NA,NA,TRBJ1-5,CASSIARNQPQHF,TGTGCCAGTAGTATAGCCCGGAATCAGCCCCAGCATTTT
TRBV5-4,TRBD2,NA,TRBJ2-3,CASSWGGTSGGGDTQYF,TGTGCCAGCAGCTGGGGAGGGACTAGCGGGGGTGGGGATACGCAGTATTTT